This entry lists 32 T cell receptor beta chains sequenced from one sample in a study of control samples from healthy donors and cancer patients. Libraries were prepared by immunoSEQ multiplex PCR; TCRdb keeps only in-frame clonotypes and omits some of them. This table has almost 95,000 clones, over 75% appearing once. The sequenced sample was blood. The receptor set was obtained from a woman between 18 and 29 years old in good health.

This clone has a single count. This chain uses TRBV6-5 with TRBJ1-3, with TRBD1 as a possible D gene (5 bases). V was trimmed by 11 bases and J by 2 bases, leaving 16 bases between them. The CDR3 contains 14 residues. Germline V CDR1 and CDR2: MNHEY, SVGAGI. CDR3 sequence reads: CAARRGDPGNTIYF. In DNA, the CDR3 is TGTGCCGCCAGGCGGGGGGACCCTGGAAACACCATATATTTT.

The chain has TRBV6-1 and TRBJ1-2; D remains ambiguous. From germline, CDR1 is MNHNS and CDR2 SASEGT. V lost 3 bases and J lost 4, with 9 bases in between. The CDR3 is made up of 13 amino acids. For the CDR3, the DNA is TGTGCCAGCAGTGAGTGGGGATCCTATGGCTACACCTTC. Translation: CASSEWGSYGYTF.

V gene TRBV9 combines with J gene TRBJ1-2, with TRBD1 as a possible D gene (5 bases). V was pared by 0 bases and J by 7 bases, with 16 bases between. Germline CDR1 and CDR2: SGDLS and YYNGEE. The CDR3 contains 15 residues. DNA of the CDR3: TGTGCCAGCAGCGTAGGTCCAGGGACGGACGGTGGCTACACCTTC. Translating it yields CASSVGPGTDGGYTF.

The rearrangement uses TRBV2 and TRBJ1-5, with D possibly matching TRBD1 (6 bases). This CDR3 contains 15 residues. The germline CDR1 and CDR2 sequences are SNHLY and FYNNEI. Trimming left V 1 base short and J 6 bases short, with 13 bases between. CDR3 region: CASSEGFRGGQPQHF. CDR3 coding DNA: TGTGCCAGCAGTGAAGGTTTCAGGGGAGGTCAGCCCCAGCATTTT.

This chain joins TRBV29-1 and TRBJ2-7, with 10 bases matching TRBD1. V shed 5 bases and J 4 bases; nucleotides not matched to a gene: 2. The CDR3 totals 12 residues. The germline V gene encodes CDR1 SQVTM and CDR2 ANQGSEA. In DNA, the CDR3 is TGCAGCGTTAGGGGACAGGGGTACGAGCAGTACTTC. Amino acids: CSVRGQGYEQYF.

The V call is TRBV6-5, the J call TRBJ1-4, with 7 bases matching TRBD1. CDR3 length: 14 amino acids. The V gene end was trimmed by 5 bases and the J gene end by 7 bases; junction bases not matched to a gene: 7. Germline V CDR1 and CDR2: MNHEY, SVGAGI. The CDR3 reads CASSHGDSPEKLFF. DNA for the CDR3: TGTGCCAGCAGTCACGGGGACAGTCCTGAAAAACTGTTTTTT.

In its sample, this clone was seen once. V and J are TRBV7-9 and TRBJ1-1, with D perhaps TRBD1 (5 bases). CDR3 length equals 13 residues. Germline CDR1 is SEHNR and CDR2 is FQNEAQ (reference sequence). Trimming removed 6 bases from V and 7 bases from J, with 15 bases in between. Written as DNA, the CDR3 is TGTGCCAGCAGTCGCGCCCAGGGCGTTGAAGCTTTCTTT. Residues: CASSRAQGVEAFF.

The chain joins TRBV5-1 to TRBJ1-2; no clear D gene. CDR1 is SGHRS and CDR2 is YFSETQ in the germline V gene. The CDR3 totals 17 residues. The V and J ends lost 5 bases and 6 bases respectively, with 26 bases between them. This CDR3 is CASSYASGTLNPHGYTF. In DNA form, the CDR3 reads TGCGCCAGCAGTTATGCCTCTGGCACGCTAAATCCCCATGGCTACACCTTC.

CDR3 nucleotides: TGTGCCAGTAGTCGGGGGTTAGCCAAAAACATTCAGTACTTC. Its protein product is CASSRGLAKNIQYF. This sequence joins TRBV19 and TRBJ2-4; the D gene is possibly TRBD2 (6 bases). With 5 bases removed from V and 0 bases from J, the gap between germline ends came to 8 bases. Per germline, CDR1 LNHDA and CDR2 SQIVND (reference sequence). The CDR3 is made up of 14 amino acids.

Regarding this clone: Its ends do not fully match the called genes, so a read error is possible. The rearrangement joins TRBV12-3 or TRBV12-4 to TRBJ1-2, with a weak D call TRBD1 (5 bases). The CDR3 contains 12 residues. DNA for the CDR3: TGTGCCACCCAGGGTCGATCCTATGACTACACCTTC. It is translated as CATQGRSYDYTF.

CDR3 sequence (DNA): TGTGCCAGCAGTTACTTAGGAGGCAGGGGAGGCAATGAGCAGTTCTTC. It specifies CASSYLGGRGGNEQFF. The chain joins TRBV6-5 to TRBJ2-1, with D perhaps being TRBD1 or TRBD2 (6 bases each). The CDR3 extends over 16 amino acids. Trimming removed 1 base from V and 6 bases from J, with 16 bases in between. The germline V gene encodes CDR1 MNHEY and CDR2 SVGAGI.

This chain joins TRBV6-6 and TRBJ1-1, with no clear D. CDR1 is MNHNY, CDR2 SVGAGI, per germline (reference sequence). Trimming removed 2 bases at V and 8 bases at J, with 9 bases between. The CDR3 covers 12 residues. The CDR3, as DNA: TGTGCCAGCAGTTACGCGGAGGGCGAAGCTTTCTTT. Translated, it gives CASSYAEGEAFF.

This rearrangement joins TRBV5-4 to TRBJ2-2, with D unclear. Germline CDR1 and CDR2: SGHNT and YYREEE (reference sequence). V dropped 2 bases and J dropped 1 base, with 3 bases sitting between them. The CDR3 runs to 13 residues. The CDR3 sequence is CASSLLNTGELFF. Written as DNA, the CDR3 is TGTGCCAGCAGCTTATTGAACACCGGGGAGCTGTTTTTT.

The CDR3 is CASSPEDRGDGYTF. The CDR3 DNA sequence: TGTGCCAGCTCACCGGAGGACAGGGGAGATGGCTACACCTTC. This chain uses TRBV18 with TRBJ1-2; 9 bases map to TRBD1. The germline CDR1 and CDR2 sequences are KGHSH and LQKENI. CDR3 length: 14 residues. The junction had 5 bases not matched to a gene; V was cut back by 3 bases and J by 6 bases.

This chain connects TRBV7-9 to TRBJ2-5; TRBD1 might be the D (6 bases). Trimming took off 2 bases at V and 5 bases at J, with 12 bases between the two ends. The CDR3 consists of 14 residues. CDR1 and CDR2 from the germline V gene are SEHNR and FQNEAQ (reference sequence). CDR3 loop: CASSLLGARETQYF. In DNA, the CDR3 is TGTGCCAGCAGCTTACTGGGGGCTCGGGAGACCCAGTACTTC.

The rearrangement uses TRBV6-5 and TRBJ1-5; weak D call: TRBD1 (5 bases). The germline V gene encodes CDR1 MNHEY and CDR2 SVGAGI. The CDR3 loop spans 15 amino acids. V lost 6 bases to trimming and J lost 6 bases, with 18 bases between them. As DNA, the CDR3 is TGTGCCAGCAGGACAAACCGGGACCCCATTCAGCCCCAGCATTTT. This sequence encodes CASRTNRDPIQPQHF.

V usage is TRBV6-5 and J usage is TRBJ1-2, with 7 bases matching TRBD1. The V gene's germline CDR1 is MNHEY and CDR2 SVGAGI. V lost 6 bases, J lost 5 bases, and 9 bases stayed unmatched. The CDR3 loop spans 14 amino acids. This chain's CDR3 is CASSFRDRRYGYTF. CDR3 DNA: TGTGCCAGCAGCTTCCGGGACAGAAGATATGGCTACACCTTC.

The V and J genes are TRBV6-5 and TRBJ1-1, with D maybe TRBD1 (5 bases). The CDR3 is made up of 13 amino acids. Germline-derived CDR1 and CDR2 are MNHEY and SVGAGI. V lost 7 bases to trimming and J lost 3 bases, with 12 bases between them. The CDR3 region is CASNKGVDTEAFF. The CDR3 nucleotides are TGTGCCAGCAATAAAGGGGTGGACACTGAAGCTTTCTTT.

The V and J genes are TRBV6-6 and TRBJ1-6; D uncertain. This CDR3 is 12 amino acids long. Per the germline V gene, CDR1 is MNHNY and CDR2 is SVGAGI (reference sequence). V lost 7 bases to trimming and J lost 11 bases, with 12 bases between them. CDR3: CASTLQRPPLHF. The CDR3 coding sequence is TGTGCCAGCACCTTACAGAGACCACCCCTCCACTTT.

The chain is built from TRBV2 and TRBJ2-3; the D gene is possibly TRBD2 (6 bases). The CDR3 covers 15 residues. The V end lost 3 bases, the J end lost 6 bases, and 16 bases lay between the germline ends. The germline V gene encodes CDR1 SNHLY and CDR2 FYNNEI. The CDR3 bases are TGTGCCAGCAGTGACTTCGGGACTCGGTTCGATACGCAGTATTTT. This translates into CASSDFGTRFDTQYF. Full variable domain (rest looked up from reference TRBV2 and TRBJ2-3): EPEVTQTPSHQVTQMGQEVILRCVPISNHLYFYWYRQILGQKVEFLVSFYNNEISEKSEIFDDQFSVERPDGSNFTLKIRSTKLEDSAMYFCASSDFGTRFDTQYFGPGTRLTVL.

Sample share makes this clone medium-sized. This rearrangement joins TRBV13 to TRBJ2-5, with 8 bases identical to TRBD2. The CDR3 covers 14 residues. V shed 1 base and J 5 bases; nucleotides not matched to a gene: 3. Germline values: CDR1 PRHDT, CDR2 FYEKMQ (reference sequence). This CDR3 is CASSLAGGRETQYF. In DNA, the CDR3 is TGTGCCAGCAGCTTAGCGGGGGGGCGGGAGACCCAGTACTTC.

V gene TRBV5-6 combines with J gene TRBJ2-5, with D possibly being TRBD1 (5 bases). CDR3 length equals 14 residues. V was cut by 3 bases and J by 7 bases, with 16 bases left in between. Germline loops: CDR1 SGHDT, CDR2 YYEEEE. The DNA for the CDR3 is TGTGCCAGCAGCTCCATGGGGCTACTGGGGACCCAGTACTTC. It yields the protein CASSSMGLLGTQYF.

The J gene is TRBJ1-2, the V gene TRBV5-1; D is undetermined. Trimming removed 0 bases at V and 4 bases at J, with 10 bases between. CDR1 is SGHRS, CDR2 YFSETQ, per germline. The CDR3 is 14 residues long. This CDR3 is CASSLEVSVYGYTF. The CDR3 DNA reads as TGCGCCAGCAGCTTGGAGGTGTCGGTCTATGGCTACACCTTC.

This chain connects TRBV7-9 to TRBJ2-5; 8 positions match TRBD2. The CDR3 has 14 residues. Germline trimming cut 4 bases from V and 5 bases from J; bases unmatched to any gene: 6. Germline V gives CDR1 SEHNR, CDR2 FQNEAQ (reference sequence). CDR3 sequence (DNA): TGTGCCAGCAGCTCCGGGAGGGGGAAGGAGACCCAGTACTTC. Its protein is CASSSGRGKETQYF.

The V and J genes are TRBV6-5 and TRBJ2-7, with TRBD1 matching 7 bases. Germline CDR1 MNHEY, CDR2 SVGAGI. V lost 7 bases, J lost 7 bases, and 16 bases stayed unmatched. The CDR3 contains 15 residues. The CDR3 region is CASTNKTGLLGEQYF. CDR3 DNA sequence: TGTGCCAGCACCAATAAGACAGGGTTGCTGGGGGAGCAGTACTTC.

The chain employs TRBV5-1 and TRBJ1-2; possibly TRBD1 for D (5 bases). This CDR3 region has 19 residues. CDR1 and CDR2 from the germline V gene are SGHRS and YFSETQ. Deletions cut 2 bases from V and 4 bases from J, with 27 bases between. CDR3 amino acids: CASSLKRGSFNVLGYGYTF. The CDR3 region has the DNA TGCGCCAGCAGCTTAAAGAGGGGCAGCTTTAATGTATTAGGCTATGGCTACACCTTC.

CDR3 in amino acids: CATSRGGSQSNEQFF. CDR3 in DNA: TGTGCCACCAGCAGAGGGGGCAGCCAGAGCAATGAGCAGTTCTTC. This rearrangement joins TRBV15 to TRBJ2-1; D perhaps matches TRBD1 (5 bases). CDR1 LNHNV and CDR2 YYDKDF come from the germline V gene (reference sequence). The CDR3 has 15 residues. Trimming stripped 1 base from V and 6 bases from J, with 13 bases between.

This chain joins TRBV18 and TRBJ1-2, with 7 bases aligning to TRBD1. The CDR3 sequence is 13 residues long. The trim removed 3 bases at V and 3 bases at J, leaving 1 base unmatched. Germline values: CDR1 KGHSH, CDR2 LQKENI. For the CDR3, the DNA is TGTGCCAGCTCACCGGGGACAGACTATGGCTACACCTTC. Translated: CASSPGTDYGYTF.

This chain uses TRBV11-2 with TRBJ2-2; no clear D. The CDR3 spans 12 residues. V lost 4 bases and J lost 5, with 5 bases in between. The V gene's germline CDR1 is SGHAT and CDR2 FQNNGV. The DNA of the CDR3 is TGTGCCAGCAGCTCTCGGACCGGGGAGCTGTTTTTT. It translates to CASSSRTGELFF. Together with reference TRBV11-2 and TRBJ2-2, the CDR3 gives the full variable domain: EAGVAQSPRYKIIEKRQSVAFWCNPISGHATLYWYQQILGQGPKLLIQFQNNGVVDDSQLPKDRFSAERLKGVDSTLKIQPAKLEDSAVYLCASSSRTGELFFGEGSRLTVL.

The rearrangement uses TRBV5-1 and TRBJ2-1, with D possibly called TRBD1 or TRBD2 (5 bases each). V was pared by 2 bases and J by 6 bases, with 12 bases between. The length of the CDR3 is 14 residues. Germline-derived CDR1 and CDR2 are SGHRS and YFSETQ. CDR3 loop: CASSFEGLVNEQFF. CDR3 DNA: TGCGCCAGCAGCTTCGAGGGGCTTGTCAATGAGCAGTTCTTC.

The J gene is TRBJ1-5, the V gene TRBV6-6, with D possibly being TRBD1 (5 bases). V gave up 8 bases and J gave up 4 bases, with 12 bases separating them. The CDR3 is 13 amino acids. Looked up from germline, CDR1 is MNHNY and CDR2 is SVGAGI (reference sequence). This CDR3 is CASFAGDNQPQHF. The DNA for the CDR3 is TGTGCCAGCTTCGCGGGGGATAATCAGCCCCAGCATTTT.

This chain connects TRBV19 to TRBJ2-2; 12 bases map to TRBD2. The J segment lost 6 bases and the V segment lost 3 bases, leaving 5 bases of the junction unmatched. CDR1 is LNHDA, CDR2 SQIVND, per germline (reference sequence). The CDR3 sequence is 16 residues long. CDR3 protein: CASSIGTSGRPGELFF. The CDR3 bases are TGTGCCAGTAGTATCGGGACTAGCGGGCGGCCCGGGGAGCTGTTTTTT.